This T cell receptor beta chain emerged from a study of beta chain features in type 1 diabetes. This clone was found a few times. What it recognizes is unknown. The V end lost 0 bases, the J end lost 2 bases, and 12 bases lay between the germline ends. Per germline, CDR1 SGDLS and CDR2 YYNGEE. This CDR3 comprises 15 residues. Whole-study findings and limits: Among type 1 diabetes patients, VDJ junctions had fewer insertions and more deletions. When Type 1 diabetes patients were examined, their TCRB CDR3s proved moderately but significantly shorter in all four CD4+ subsets.

The sequenced template was cDNA made from the entire isolated RNA. TCRdb's copy holds only in-frame clones and misses some; the assay was immunoSEQ multiplex PCR. The data hold 250,000 to 350,000 clones, with roughly an eighth observed a single time. The chain employs TRBV9 and TRBJ2-7; the D is unclear. The sequenced material came from naive CD4+ T cells from blood. This clonotype originated in a man younger than 40 with type 1 diabetes. The CDR3, as DNA: TGTGCCAGCAGCGTAGGGAGCACTGGTCCCTACGAGCAGTACTTC. Protein product: CASSVGSTGPYEQYF.